The clone carrying this TCR beta chain has just a few counts. What it binds is not known. Amplification yielded TCR beta CDR3 regions, with RNA transcripts as the source. HTBI primers were the set used in a first-round RT-PCR of the TCR CDR3. From the multiplex PCR reads, TCRdb called clonotypes with MiXCR, one entry per CDR3 protein. The repertoire holds 540,000 or so distinct CDR3 sequences, 15% to 19% seen once, with about 7% in the top ten. There are 13 residues in the CDR3. The V gene lost 1 base and the J gene lost 14 bases, with 15 bases spanning the gap. Germline loops: CDR1 MNHNS, CDR2 SASEGT. Not enrolled were patients with uncontrolled infection, other autoimmune disease, pregnancy or lactation. The sample is drawn from a study of T cells in Graves' hyperthyroidism and ophthalmopathy. Study observations and caveats: Blood shared most expanded thyroid clonotypes above 0.001. Ophthalmopathy could be told apart from stable hyperthyroidism with a 13 V-J model.

The clonotype originates from a woman aged 25 to 39 with Graves' hyperthyroidism. The rearrangement links TRBV6-1 to TRBJ2-1; D remains ambiguous. Input material: blood. The CDR3 sequence is CASSEGAVGLKFF. CDR3 DNA: TGTGCCAGCAGTGAAGGGGCCGTGGGGTTGAAGTTCTTC.